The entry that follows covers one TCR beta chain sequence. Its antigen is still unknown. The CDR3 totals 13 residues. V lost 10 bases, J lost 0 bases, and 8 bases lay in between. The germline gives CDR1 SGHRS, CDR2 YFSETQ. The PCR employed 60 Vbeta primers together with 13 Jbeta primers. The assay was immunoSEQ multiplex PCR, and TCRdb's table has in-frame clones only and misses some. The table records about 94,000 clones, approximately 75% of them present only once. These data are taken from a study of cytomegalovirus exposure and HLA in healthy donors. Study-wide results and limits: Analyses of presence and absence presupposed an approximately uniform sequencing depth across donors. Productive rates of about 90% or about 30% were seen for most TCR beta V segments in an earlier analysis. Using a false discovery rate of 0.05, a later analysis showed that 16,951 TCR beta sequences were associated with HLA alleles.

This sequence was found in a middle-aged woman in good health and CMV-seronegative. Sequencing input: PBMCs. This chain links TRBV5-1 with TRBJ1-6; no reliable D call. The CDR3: CAGLRSYNSPLHF. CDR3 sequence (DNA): TGCGCCGGCCTTCGCTCCTATAATTCACCCCTCCACTTT. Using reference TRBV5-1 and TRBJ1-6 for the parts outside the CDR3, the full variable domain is KAGVTQTPRYLIKTRGQQVTLSCSPISGHRSVSWYQQTPGQGLQFLFEYFSETQRNKGNFPGRFSGRQFSNSRSEMNVSTLELGDSALYLCAGLRSYNSPLHFGNGTRLTVT.